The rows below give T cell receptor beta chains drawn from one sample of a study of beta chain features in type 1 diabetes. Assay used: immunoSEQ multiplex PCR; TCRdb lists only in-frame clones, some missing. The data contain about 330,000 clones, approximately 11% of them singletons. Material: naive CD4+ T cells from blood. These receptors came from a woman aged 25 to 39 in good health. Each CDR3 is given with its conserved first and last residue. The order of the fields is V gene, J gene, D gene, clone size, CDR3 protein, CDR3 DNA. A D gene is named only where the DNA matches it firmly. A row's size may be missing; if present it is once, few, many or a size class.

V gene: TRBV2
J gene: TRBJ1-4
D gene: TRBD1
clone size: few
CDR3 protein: CASSDPGTGVEKLFF
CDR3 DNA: TGTGCCAGCAGTGATCCCGGGACAGGGGTTGAAAAACTGTTTTTT

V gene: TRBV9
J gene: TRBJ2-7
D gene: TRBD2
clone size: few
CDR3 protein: CASSVGIAGAHEQYF
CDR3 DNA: TGTGCCAGCAGCGTAGGAATAGCGGGAGCCCACGAGCAGTACTTC

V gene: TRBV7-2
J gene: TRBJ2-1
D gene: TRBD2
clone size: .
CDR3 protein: CASSLAGTSIHEQFF
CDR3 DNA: TGTGCCAGCAGCTTAGCCGGGACTAGCATCCATGAGCAGTTCTTC

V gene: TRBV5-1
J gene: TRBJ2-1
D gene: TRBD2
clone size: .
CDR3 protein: CASSLQQREEPEQFF
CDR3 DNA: TGCGCCAGCAGCTTGCAACAGCGGGAGGAACCTGAGCAGTTCTTC

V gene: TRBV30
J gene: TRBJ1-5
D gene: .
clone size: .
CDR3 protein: CAWARDPSQPQHF
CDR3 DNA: TGTGCCTGGGCCCGGGATCCAAGTCAGCCCCAGCATTTT

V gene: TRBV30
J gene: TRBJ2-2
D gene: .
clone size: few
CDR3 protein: CAWSVQGLAKRELFF
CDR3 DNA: TGTGCCTGGAGTGTACAGGGTCTAGCCAAGAGGGAGCTGTTTTTT

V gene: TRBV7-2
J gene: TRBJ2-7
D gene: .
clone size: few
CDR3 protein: CASSLEAGREQYF
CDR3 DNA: TGTGCCAGCAGCTTAGAGGCAGGGCGAGAGCAGTACTTC

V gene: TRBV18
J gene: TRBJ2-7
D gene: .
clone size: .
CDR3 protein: CASSPGRAYEQYF
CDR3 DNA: TGTGCCAGCTCACCGGGCAGAGCCTACGAGCAGTACTTC

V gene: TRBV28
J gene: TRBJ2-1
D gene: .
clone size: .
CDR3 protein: CASSQRQGGEQFF
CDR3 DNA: TGTGCCAGCAGCCAAAGGCAGGGAGGAGAGCAGTTCTTC

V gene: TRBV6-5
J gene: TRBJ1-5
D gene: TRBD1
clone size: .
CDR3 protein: CASSRNRGSNQPQHF
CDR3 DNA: TGTGCCAGCAGCCGGAACAGGGGGAGCAATCAGCCCCAGCATTTT

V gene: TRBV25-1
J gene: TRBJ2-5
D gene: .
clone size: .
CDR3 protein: CASSPAHQETQYF
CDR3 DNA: TGTGCCAGCAGTCCAGCGCACCAAGAGACCCAGTACTTC

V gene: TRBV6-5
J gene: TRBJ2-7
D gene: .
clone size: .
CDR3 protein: CASSYFGISYEQYF
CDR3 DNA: TGTGCCAGCAGTTACTTCGGGATCTCCTACGAGCAGTACTTC

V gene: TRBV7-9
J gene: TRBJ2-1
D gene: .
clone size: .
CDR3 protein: CASSFLEGAFNEQFF
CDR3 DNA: TGTGCCAGCAGCTTTTTGGAGGGGGCTTTTAATGAGCAGTTCTTC

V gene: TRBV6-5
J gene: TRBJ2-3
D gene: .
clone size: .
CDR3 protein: CASSYSRQSTDTQYF
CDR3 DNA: TGTGCCAGCAGTTACTCTAGACAGAGCACAGATACGCAGTATTTT

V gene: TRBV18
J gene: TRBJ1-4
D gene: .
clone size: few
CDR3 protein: CASSSRDISTNEKLFF
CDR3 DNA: TGTGCCAGCTCAAGCCGGGACATCTCAACTAATGAAAAACTGTTTTTT

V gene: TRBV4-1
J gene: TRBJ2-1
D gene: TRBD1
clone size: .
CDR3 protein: CASSQDPQLKRTGYNEQFF
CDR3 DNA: TGCGCCAGCAGCCAAGATCCCCAACTAAAACGGACAGGCTACAATGAGCAGTTCTTC

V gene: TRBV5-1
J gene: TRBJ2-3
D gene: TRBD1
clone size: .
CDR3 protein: CASSLAWTGGPDTQYF
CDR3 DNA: TGCGCCAGCAGCTTGGCGTGGACAGGGGGCCCAGATACGCAGTATTTT

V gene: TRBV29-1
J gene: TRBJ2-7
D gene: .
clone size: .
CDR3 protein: CSVEDWNGGTYEQYF
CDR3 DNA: TGCAGCGTTGAAGATTGGAACGGGGGTACCTACGAGCAGTACTTC

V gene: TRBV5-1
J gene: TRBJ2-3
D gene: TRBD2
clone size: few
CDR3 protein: CASSFGLAGGGTDTQYF
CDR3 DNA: TGCGCCAGCAGCTTTGGACTAGCGGGAGGGGGCACAGATACGCAGTATTTT

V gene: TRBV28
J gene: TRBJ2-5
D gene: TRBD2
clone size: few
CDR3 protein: CASSTFSGRVVETQYF
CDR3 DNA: TGTGCCAGCAGCACCTTCAGCGGGAGAGTGGTAGAGACCCAGTACTTC

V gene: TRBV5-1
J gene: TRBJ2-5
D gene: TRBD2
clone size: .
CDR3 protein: CASSGLAGSQETQYF
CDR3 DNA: TGCGCCAGCAGTGGACTAGCGGGATCGCAAGAGACCCAGTACTTC

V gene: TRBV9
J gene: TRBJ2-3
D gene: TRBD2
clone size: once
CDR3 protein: CASSGGWTSGKNTDTQYF
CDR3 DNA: TGTGCCAGCAGCGGGGGGTGGACTAGCGGGAAGAACACAGATACGCAGTATTTT

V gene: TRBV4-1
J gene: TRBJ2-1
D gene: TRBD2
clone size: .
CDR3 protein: CASSLAGDISYNEQFF
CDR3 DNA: TGCGCCAGCAGCCTAGCGGGAGATATCTCCTACAATGAGCAGTTCTTC